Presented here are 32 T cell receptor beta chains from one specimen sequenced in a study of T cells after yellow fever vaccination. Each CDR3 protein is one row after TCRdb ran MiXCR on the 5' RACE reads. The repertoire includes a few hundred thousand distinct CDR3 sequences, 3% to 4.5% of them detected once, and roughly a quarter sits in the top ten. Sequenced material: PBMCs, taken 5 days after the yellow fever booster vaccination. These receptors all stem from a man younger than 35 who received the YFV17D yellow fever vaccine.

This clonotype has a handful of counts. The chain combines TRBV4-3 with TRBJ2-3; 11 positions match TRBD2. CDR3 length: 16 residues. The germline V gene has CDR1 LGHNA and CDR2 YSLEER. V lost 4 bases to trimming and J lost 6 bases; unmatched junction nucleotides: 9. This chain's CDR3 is CASSPQVVAGGDTQYF. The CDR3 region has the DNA TGCGCCAGCAGCCCACAAGTTGTAGCGGGGGGGGATACGCAGTATTTT.

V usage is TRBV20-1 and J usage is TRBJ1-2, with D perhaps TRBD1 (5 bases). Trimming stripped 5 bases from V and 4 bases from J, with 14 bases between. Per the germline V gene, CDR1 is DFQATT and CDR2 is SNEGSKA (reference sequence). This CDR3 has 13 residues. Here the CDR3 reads CSAFQLGRYGYTF. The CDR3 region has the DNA TGCAGTGCTTTCCAGTTGGGACGCTATGGCTACACCTTC.

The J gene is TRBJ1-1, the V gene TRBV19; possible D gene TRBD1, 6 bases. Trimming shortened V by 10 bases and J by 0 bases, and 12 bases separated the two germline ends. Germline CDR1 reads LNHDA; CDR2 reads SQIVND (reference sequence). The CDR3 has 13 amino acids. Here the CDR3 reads CATEDRMNTEAFF. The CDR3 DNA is TGTGCCACCGAGGACAGAATGAACACTGAAGCTTTCTTT.

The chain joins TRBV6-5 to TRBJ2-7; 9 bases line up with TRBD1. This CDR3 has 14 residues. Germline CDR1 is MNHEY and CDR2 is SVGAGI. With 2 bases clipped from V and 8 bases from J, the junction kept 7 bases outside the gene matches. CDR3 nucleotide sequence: TGTGCCAGCAGTTACCCCGCGGACAGGGGCAAGCAGTACTTC. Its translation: CASSYPADRGKQYF.

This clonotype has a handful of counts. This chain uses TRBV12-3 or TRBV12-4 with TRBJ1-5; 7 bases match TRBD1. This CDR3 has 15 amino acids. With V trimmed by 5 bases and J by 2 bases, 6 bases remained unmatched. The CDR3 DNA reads TGTGCCAGCAGTCCAGGGGGAACTCGCAATCAGCCCCAGCATTTT. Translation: CASSPGGTRNQPQHF.

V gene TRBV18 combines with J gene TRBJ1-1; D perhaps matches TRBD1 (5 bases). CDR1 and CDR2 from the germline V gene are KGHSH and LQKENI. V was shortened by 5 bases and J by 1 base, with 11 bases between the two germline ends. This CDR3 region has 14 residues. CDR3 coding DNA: TGTGCCAGCTCAGGTCCGGGACCGAACACTGAAGCTTTCTTT. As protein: CASSGPGPNTEAFF.

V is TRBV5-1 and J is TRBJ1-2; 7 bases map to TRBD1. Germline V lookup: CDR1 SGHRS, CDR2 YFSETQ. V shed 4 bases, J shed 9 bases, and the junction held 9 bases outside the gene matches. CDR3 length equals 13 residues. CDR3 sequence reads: CASSPRTQGSYTF. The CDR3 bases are TGCGCCAGCAGCCCGCGCACACAGGGGAGCTACACCTTC.

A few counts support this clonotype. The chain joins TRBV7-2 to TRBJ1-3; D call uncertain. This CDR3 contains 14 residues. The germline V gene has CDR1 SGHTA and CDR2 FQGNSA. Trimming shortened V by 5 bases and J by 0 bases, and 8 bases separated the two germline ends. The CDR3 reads CASSSTLSGNTIYF. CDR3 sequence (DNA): TGTGCCAGCAGCAGTACCCTCTCTGGAAACACCATATATTTT.

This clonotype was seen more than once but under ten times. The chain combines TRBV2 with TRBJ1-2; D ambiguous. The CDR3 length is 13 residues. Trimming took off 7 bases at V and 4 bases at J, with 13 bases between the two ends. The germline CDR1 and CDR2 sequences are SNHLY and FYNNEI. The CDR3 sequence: CASKALGSYGYTF. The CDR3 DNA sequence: TGTGCCAGCAAGGCTCTAGGGAGCTATGGCTACACCTTC.

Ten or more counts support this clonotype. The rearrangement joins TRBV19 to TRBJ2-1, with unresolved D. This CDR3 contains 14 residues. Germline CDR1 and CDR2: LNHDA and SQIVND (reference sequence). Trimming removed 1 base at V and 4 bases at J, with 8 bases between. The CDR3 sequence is CASSIVVGYNEQFF. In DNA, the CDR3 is TGTGCCAGTAGTATAGTTGTCGGGTACAATGAGCAGTTCTTC.

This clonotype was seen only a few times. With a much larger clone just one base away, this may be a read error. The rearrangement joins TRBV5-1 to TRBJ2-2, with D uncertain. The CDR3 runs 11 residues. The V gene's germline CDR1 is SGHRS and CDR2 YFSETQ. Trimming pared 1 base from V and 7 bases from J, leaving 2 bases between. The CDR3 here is CASSLNGELFF. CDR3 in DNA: TGCGCCAGCAGCTTGAACGGGGAGCTGTTTTTT.

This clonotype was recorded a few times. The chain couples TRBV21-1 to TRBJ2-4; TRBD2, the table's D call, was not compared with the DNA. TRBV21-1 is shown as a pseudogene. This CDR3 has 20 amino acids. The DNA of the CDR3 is TGTGCCAGCAGCAAAGGCCGGACTAGCGGGGAAATTAGGGCCAAAAACATTCAGTACTTC. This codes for CASSKGRTSGEIRAKNIQYF.

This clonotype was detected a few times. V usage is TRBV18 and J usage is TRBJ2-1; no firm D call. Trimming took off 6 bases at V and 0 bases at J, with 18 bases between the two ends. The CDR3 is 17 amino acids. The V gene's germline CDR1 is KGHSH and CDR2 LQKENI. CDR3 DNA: TGTGCCAGCTCTCCCGAAGGGTTCCGGAGCTCCTACAATGAGCAGTTCTTC. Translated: CASSPEGFRSSYNEQFF.

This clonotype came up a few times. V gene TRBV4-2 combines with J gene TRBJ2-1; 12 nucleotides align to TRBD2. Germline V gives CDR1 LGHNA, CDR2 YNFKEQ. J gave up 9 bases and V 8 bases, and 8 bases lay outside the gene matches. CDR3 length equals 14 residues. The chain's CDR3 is CASCPSGGAFEQFF. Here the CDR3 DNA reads TGTGCCAGCTGTCCTAGCGGGGGGGCCTTTGAGCAGTTCTTC.

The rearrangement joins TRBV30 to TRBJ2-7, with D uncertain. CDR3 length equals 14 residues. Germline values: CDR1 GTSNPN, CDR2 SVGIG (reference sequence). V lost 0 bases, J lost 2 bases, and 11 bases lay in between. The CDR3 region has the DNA TGTGCCTGGAGTGTAACAGCTGGTCCCTACGAGCAGTACTTC. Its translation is CAWSVTAGPYEQYF.

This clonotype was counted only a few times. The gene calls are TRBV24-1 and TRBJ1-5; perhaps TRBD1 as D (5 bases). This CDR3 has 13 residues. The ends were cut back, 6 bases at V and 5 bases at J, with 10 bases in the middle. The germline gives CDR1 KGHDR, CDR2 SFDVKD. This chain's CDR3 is CATSPRGDQPQHF. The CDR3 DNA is TGTGCCACCAGTCCTCGGGGCGATCAGCCCCAGCATTTT.

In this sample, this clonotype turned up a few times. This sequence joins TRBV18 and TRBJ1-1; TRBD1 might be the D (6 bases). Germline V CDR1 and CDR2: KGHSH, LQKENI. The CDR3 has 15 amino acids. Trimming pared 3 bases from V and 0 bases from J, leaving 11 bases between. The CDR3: CASSPHGQMNTEAFF. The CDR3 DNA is TGTGCCAGCTCACCGCACGGACAGATGAACACTGAAGCTTTCTTT. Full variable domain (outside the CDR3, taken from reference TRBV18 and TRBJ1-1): NAGVMQNPRHLVRRRGQEARLRCSPMKGHSHVYWYRQLPEEGLKFMVYLQKENIIDESGMPKERFSAEFPKEGPSILRIQQVVRGDSAAYFCASSPHGQMNTEAFFGQGTRLTVV.

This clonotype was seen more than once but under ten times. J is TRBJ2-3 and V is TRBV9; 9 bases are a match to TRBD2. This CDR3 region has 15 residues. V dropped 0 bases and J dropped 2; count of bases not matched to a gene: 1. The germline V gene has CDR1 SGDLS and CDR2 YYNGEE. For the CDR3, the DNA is TGTGCCAGCAGCGTAGAGGGACTAGCCACAGATACGCAGTATTTT. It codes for CASSVEGLATDTQYF.

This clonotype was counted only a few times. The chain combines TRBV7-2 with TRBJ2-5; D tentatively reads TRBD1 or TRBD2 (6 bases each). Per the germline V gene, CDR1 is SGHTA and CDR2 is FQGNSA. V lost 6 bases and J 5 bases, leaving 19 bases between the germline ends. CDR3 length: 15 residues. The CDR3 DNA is TGTGCCAGCAGTTTACCCCTGGGGGGCCTGGAGACCCAGTACTTC. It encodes CASSLPLGGLETQYF.

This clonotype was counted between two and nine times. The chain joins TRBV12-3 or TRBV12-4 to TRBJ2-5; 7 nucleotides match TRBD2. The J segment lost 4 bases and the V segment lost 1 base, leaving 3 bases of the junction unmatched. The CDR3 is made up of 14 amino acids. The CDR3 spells CASSLERGGETQYF. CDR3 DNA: TGTGCCAGCAGTTTAGAGCGGGGTGGAGAGACCCAGTACTTC.

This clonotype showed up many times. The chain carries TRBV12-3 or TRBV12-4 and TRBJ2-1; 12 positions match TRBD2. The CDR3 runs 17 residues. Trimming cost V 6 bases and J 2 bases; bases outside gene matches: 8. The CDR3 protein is CASRPTSGGLAYNEQFF. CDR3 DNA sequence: TGTGCCAGCAGGCCTACTAGCGGGGGGCTTGCCTACAATGAGCAGTTCTTC.

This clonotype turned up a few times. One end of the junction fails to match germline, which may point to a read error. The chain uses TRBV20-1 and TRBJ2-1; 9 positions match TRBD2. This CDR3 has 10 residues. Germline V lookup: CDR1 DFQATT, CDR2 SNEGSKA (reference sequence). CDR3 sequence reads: CSATLAGESF. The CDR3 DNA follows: TGCAGTGCTACCTTAGCGGGGGAATCCTTC.

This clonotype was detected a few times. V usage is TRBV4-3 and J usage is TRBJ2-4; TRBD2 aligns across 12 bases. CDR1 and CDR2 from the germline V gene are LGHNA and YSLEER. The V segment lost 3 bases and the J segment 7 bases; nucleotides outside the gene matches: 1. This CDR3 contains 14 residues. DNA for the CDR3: TGCGCCAGCAGCCAGCTAGCGGGGGGGAACATTCAGTACTTC. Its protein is CASSQLAGGNIQYF.

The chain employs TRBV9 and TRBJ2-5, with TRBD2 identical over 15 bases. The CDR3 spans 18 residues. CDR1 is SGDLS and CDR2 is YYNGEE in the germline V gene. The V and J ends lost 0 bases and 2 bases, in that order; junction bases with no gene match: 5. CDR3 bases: TGTGCCAGCAGCGTAGGGCCGGGACTAGCGGGGGGACAAGAGACCCAGTACTTC. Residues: CASSVGPGLAGGQETQYF.

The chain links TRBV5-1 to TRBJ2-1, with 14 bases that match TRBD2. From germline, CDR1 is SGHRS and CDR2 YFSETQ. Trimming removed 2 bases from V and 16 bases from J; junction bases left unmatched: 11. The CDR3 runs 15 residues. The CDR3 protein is CASSFQGLAGAPYFF. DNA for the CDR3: TGCGCCAGCAGCTTCCAGGGACTAGCGGGGGCCCCCTATTTCTTC.

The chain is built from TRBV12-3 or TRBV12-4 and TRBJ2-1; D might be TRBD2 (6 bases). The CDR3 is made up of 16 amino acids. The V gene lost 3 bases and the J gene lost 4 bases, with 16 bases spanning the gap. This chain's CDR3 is CASSLSSRGFYNEQFF. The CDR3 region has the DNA TGTGCCAGCAGTTTGAGTAGCCGGGGGTTTTACAATGAGCAGTTCTTC.

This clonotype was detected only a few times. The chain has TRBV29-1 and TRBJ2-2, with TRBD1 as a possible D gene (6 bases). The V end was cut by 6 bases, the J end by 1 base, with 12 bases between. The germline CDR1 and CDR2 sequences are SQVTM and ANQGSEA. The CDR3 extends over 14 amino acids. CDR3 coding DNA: TGCAGCGTGGCCGGGACACAGAACACCGGGGAGCTGTTTTTT. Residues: CSVAGTQNTGELFF.

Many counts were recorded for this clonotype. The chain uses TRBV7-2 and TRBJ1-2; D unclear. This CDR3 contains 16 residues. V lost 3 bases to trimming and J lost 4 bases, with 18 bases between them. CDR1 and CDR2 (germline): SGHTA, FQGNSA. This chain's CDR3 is CASSFSGNTGSYGYTF. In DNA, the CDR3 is TGTGCCAGCAGCTTTTCAGGAAACACGGGGAGCTATGGCTACACCTTC.

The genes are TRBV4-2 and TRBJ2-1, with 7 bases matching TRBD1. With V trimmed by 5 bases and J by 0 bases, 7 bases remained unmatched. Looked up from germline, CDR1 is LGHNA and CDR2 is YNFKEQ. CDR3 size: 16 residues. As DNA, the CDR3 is TGTGCCAGCAGCACCCCCGGACAGGTCTCCTACAATGAGCAGTTCTTC. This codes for CASSTPGQVSYNEQFF.

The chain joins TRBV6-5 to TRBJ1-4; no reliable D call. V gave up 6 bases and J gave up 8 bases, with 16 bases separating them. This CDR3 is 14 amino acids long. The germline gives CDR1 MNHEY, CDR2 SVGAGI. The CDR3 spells CASSPAAPGEKLFF. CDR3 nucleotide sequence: TGTGCCAGCAGCCCTGCTGCGCCGGGGGAAAAACTGTTTTTT.

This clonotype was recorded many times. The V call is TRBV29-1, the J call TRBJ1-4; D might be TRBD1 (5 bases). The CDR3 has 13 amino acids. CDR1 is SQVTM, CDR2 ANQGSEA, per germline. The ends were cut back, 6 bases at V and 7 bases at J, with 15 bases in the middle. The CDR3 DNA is TGCAGCGTGCGGAGAGGGAGGGGTGAAAAACTGTTTTTT. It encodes CSVRRGRGEKLFF.

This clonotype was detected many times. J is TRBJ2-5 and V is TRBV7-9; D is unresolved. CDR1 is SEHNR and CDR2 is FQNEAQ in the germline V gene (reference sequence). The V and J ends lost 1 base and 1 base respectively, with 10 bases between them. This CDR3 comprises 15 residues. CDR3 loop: CASSLESTPQETQYF. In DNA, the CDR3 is TGTGCCAGCAGCTTAGAGTCTACACCCCAAGAGACCCAGTACTTC.